This TCR beta chain was sequenced in a study of T cells in Graves' hyperthyroidism and ophthalmopathy (dated by TCRdb to between 2018 and 2020). Context from the whole study: Peripheral blood samples were taken at initial diagnosis, before any treatment was given. To identify distinguishing TCR V-J signatures, a discovery cohort of around 100 patients was used, comprising some 43 with Graves' ophthalmopathy and some 60 with stable Graves' hyperthyroidism. After sampling, hyperthyroidism patients received methimazole starting at 30 mg daily, and ophthalmopathy patients received high-dose intravenous methylprednisolone. The paper describes TCR Vbeta CDR3 sequencing of 130 to 150 peripheral blood samples, made up of 43 ophthalmopathy patients, around 73 hyperthyroidism patients and some 17 progressor patients. An independent validation cohort of about 19 hyperthyroidism patients and 17 patients who later progressed to ophthalmopathy tested prospective prediction of ophthalmopathy. The 100 or so discovery patients were randomly split 7:3 into training and test sets. The study also compared thyroid tissue and blood T-cell repertoires from five or six Graves' hyperthyroidism patients. Study-wide findings and limitations: Blood samples also contained most of the expanded thyroid clonotypes (frequency above 0.001), which suggests that blood repertoires may reflect thyroid immune responses. In validation, the model predicted progression to ophthalmopathy with about 71% sensitivity and less than 75% specificity, a median of about 6.7 months before onset. Sample size was not statistically predetermined, and investigators were not blinded to group allocation. A 13 V-J signature model separated ophthalmopathy from stable hyperthyroidism, with nearly 90% sensitivity and 81.08% specificity in cross-validation and 80%/75% in testing.

Compared with germline, V lacks 0 bases and J lacks 0 bases; bases without a gene match: 3. The cysteine opens and the phenylalanine closes a CDR3 of 16 amino acids. CDR3 DNA is the only sequence kept; it has 48 bases, read in frame from the first base. In the germline V gene, CDR1 corresponds to SGDLS and CDR2 to YYNGEE. At least ten counts were recorded for this clonotype. There is no known antigen for this receptor. No base qualities exist here, and no much larger clone lies one base off it. Stable Graves' hyperthyroidism was defined as the absence of progression to ophthalmopathy over 18 months of follow-up. Hyperthyroidism patients were newly diagnosed, had a disease duration of under 2 months, and were aged 18 to 65 years. Patients with uncontrolled infections, other autoimmune diseases, pregnancy or lactation were excluded. Diagnoses relied on clinical symptoms, serum thyroxine and TRAb, thyroid ultrasound and orbital computed tomography. Ficoll-Paque density gradient centrifugation was used to isolate PBMCs from 10 ml of fresh peripheral blood. Total RNA was extracted with Trizol reagent, and quality was checked on an Agilent 2100 Bioanalyzer.

The TCR beta CDR3 regions were amplified from RNA transcripts. The TCR CDR3 was subjected to a first round of RT-PCR using the HTBI primer set and the Qiagen OneStep RT-PCR kit. A second multiplex PCR round built the libraries, followed by size selection and purification. Sequencing of the libraries was done on an Illumina HiSeq2000 using paired-end 100 bp reads. The paper's processing steps were these. SOAPnuke was used to process the raw data, with reads discarded if the reads contained adapters or uncalled bases, had a mean Phred below 15, or lacked an exact constant-primer or identifier match. High-quality paired reads were merged with COPE v1.2.5, and unique nucleotide sequences were defined as clonotypes. MiTCR v1.1 was used to align the clonotypes against IMGT TRBV, TRBD and TRBJ reference segments. The analysis included only V-J combinations with a frequency above 0.0001, which together covered 99% to 99.2% of the repertoires. The TCS score was defined as the ratio of F50 (clonal expansion) to E x V (chaos), calculated using BLOSUM62-based TCRdist between CDR3 peptides within each V-J. Welch's t-statistics and random forest reduced roughly 540 V-J features to roughly 13, which were used in a naive Bayes classifier (R e1071). The public reads were reanalyzed by TCRdb: fastp trimming at Q25, MiXCR alignment, in-frame beta chains only. Entries that share a CDR3 protein sequence are merged under the most common genes and DNA. The V and J calls, along with clone size, are taken from TCRdb and not from the paper's own processing. The sample table shows 350,000 to 400,000 distinct CDR3 sequences, and approximately 15% are seen once. The ten top clones hold approximately 30% of the sample.

Sequences were obtained from blood. The rearrangement combines TRBV9 with TRBJ2-1; TRBD2 lines up with 7 middle nucleotides. The receptor was isolated from a woman between 25 and 40 years old with Graves' hyperthyroidism. Here is the DNA: TGTGCCAGCAGCGTAGCCAGCGGGGTCTCCTACAATGAGCAGTTCTTC. Its coded protein is CASSVASGVSYNEQFF.